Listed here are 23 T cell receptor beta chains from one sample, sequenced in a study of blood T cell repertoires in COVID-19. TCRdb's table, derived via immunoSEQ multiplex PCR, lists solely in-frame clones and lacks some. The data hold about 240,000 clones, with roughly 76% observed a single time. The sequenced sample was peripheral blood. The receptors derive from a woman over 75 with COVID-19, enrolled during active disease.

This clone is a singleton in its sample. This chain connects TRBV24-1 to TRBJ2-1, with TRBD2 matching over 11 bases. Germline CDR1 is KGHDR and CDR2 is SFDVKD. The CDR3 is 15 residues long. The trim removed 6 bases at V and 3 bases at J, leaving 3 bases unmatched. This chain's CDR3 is CATSPTSGGYNEQFF. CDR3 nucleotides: TGTGCCACCAGTCCCACTAGCGGGGGCTACAATGAGCAGTTCTTC.

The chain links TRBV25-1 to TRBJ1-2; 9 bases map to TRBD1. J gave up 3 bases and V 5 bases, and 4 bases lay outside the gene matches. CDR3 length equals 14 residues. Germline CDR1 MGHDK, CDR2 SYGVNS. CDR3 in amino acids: CASSSRDRDYGYTF. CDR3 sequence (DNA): TGTGCCAGCAGTTCCCGGGACAGGGACTATGGCTACACCTTC.

The CDR3 is CASSPRGAGTYEQYF. The CDR3 nucleotides read TGTGCCAGCAGCCCACGGGGAGCGGGCACCTACGAGCAGTACTTC. The chain employs TRBV9 and TRBJ2-7; possibly TRBD2 for D (6 bases). The germline V gene encodes CDR1 SGDLS and CDR2 YYNGEE. The CDR3 is 15 residues long. Trimming removed 4 bases at V and 2 bases at J, with 16 bases between.

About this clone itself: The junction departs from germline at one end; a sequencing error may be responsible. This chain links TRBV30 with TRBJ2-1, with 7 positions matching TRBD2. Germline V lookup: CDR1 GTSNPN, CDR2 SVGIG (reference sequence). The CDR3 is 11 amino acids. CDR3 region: CLAESYNEQFF. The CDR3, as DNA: TGCCTAGCGGAGTCCTACAATGAGCAGTTCTTC.

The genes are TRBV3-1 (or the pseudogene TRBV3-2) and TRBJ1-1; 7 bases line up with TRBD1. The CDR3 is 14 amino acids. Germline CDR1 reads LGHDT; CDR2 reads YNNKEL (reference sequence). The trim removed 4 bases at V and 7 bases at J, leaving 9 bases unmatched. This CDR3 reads CASSLTGQAFEAFF. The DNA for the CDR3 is TGTGCCAGCAGCCTGACAGGACAGGCCTTTGAAGCTTTCTTT.

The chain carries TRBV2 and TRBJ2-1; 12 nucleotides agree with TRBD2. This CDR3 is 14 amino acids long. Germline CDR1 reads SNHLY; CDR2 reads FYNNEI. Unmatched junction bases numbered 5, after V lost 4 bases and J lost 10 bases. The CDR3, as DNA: TGTGCCAGCAGTGTGGCTAGCGGGGGGGCCGAGCAGTTCTTC. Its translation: CASSVASGGAEQFF. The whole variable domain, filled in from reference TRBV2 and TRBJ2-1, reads EPEVTQTPSHQVTQMGQEVILRCVPISNHLYFYWYRQILGQKVEFLVSFYNNEISEKSEIFDDQFSVERPDGSNFTLKIRSTKLEDSAMYFCASSVASGGAEQFFGPGTRLTVL.

CDR3: CASSSTPGLATQETQYF. DNA for the CDR3: TGTGCCAGCAGCTCTACACCGGGACTAGCGACGCAAGAGACCCAGTACTTC. The rearrangement links TRBV11-2 to TRBJ2-5, with 10 bases lining up with TRBD2. This CDR3 has 17 residues. The germline V gene has CDR1 SGHAT and CDR2 FQNNGV. J gave up 2 bases and V 4 bases, and 10 bases lay outside the gene matches.

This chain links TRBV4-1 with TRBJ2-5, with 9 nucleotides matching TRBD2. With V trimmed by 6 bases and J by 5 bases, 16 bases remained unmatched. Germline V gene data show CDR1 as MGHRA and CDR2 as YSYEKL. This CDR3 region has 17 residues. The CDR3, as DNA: TGCGCCAGCAGTCAGGGGTCCGGCGGGGGGGCAATGGAGACCCAGTACTTC. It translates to CASSQGSGGGAMETQYF.

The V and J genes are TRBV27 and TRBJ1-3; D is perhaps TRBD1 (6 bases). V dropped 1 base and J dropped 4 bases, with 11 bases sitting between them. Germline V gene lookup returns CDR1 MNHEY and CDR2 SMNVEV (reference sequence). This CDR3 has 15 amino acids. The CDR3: CASSLLAGAGNTIYF. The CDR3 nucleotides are TGTGCCAGCAGTTTATTGGCAGGGGCCGGAAACACCATATATTTT.

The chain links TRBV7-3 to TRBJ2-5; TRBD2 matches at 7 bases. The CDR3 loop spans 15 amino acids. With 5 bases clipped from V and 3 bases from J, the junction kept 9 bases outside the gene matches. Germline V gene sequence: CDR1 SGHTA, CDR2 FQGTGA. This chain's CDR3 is CASSAASGGKETQYF. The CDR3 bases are TGTGCCAGCAGCGCGGCTAGCGGAGGGAAAGAGACCCAGTACTTC.

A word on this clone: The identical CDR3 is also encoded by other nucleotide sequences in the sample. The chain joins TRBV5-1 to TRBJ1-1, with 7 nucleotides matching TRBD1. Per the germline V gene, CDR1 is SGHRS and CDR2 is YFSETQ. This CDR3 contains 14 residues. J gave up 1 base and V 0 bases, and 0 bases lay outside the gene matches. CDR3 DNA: TGCGCCAGCAGCTTGGCAGGGGGGAACACTGAAGCTTTCTTT. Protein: CASSLAGGNTEAFF.

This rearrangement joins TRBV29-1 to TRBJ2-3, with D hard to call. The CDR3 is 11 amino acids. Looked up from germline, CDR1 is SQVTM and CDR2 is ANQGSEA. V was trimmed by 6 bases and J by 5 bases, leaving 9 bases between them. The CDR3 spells CSVAPRDTQYF. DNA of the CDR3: TGCAGCGTCGCCCCCAGAGATACGCAGTATTTT.

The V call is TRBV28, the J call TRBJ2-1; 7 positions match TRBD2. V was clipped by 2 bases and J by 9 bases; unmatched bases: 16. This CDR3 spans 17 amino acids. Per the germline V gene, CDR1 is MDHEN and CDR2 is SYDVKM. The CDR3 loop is CASSLTPGVAGAGEQFF. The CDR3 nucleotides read TGTGCCAGCAGTTTAACGCCCGGTGTAGCGGGTGCCGGTGAGCAGTTCTTC.

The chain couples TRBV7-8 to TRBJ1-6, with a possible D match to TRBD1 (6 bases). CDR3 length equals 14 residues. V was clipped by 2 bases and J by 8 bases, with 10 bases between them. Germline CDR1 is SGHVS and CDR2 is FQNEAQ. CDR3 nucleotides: TGTGCCAGCAGCTTAAGGGACACTGATTCACCCCTCCACTTT. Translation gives CASSLRDTDSPLHF.

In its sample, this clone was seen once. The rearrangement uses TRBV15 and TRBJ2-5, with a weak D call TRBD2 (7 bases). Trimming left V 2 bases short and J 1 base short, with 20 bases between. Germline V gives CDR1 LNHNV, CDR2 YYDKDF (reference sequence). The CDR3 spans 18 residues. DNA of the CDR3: TGTGCCACCAGCAGAAGGTCGGGGGGCACGGGGATCCAAGAGACCCAGTACTTC. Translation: CATSRRSGGTGIQETQYF.

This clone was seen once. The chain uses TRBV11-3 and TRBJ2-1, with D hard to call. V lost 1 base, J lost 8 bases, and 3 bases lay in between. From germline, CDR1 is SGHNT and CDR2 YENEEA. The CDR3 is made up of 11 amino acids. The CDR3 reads CASSLVDEQFF. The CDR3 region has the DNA TGTGCCAGCAGCTTAGTCGATGAGCAGTTCTTC.

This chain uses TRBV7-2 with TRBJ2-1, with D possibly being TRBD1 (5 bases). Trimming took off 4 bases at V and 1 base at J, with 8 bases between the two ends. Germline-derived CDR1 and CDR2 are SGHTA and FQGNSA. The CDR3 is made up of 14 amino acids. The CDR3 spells CASSYQGSYNEQFF. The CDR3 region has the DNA TGTGCCAGCAGCTACCAGGGATCCTACAATGAGCAGTTCTTC.

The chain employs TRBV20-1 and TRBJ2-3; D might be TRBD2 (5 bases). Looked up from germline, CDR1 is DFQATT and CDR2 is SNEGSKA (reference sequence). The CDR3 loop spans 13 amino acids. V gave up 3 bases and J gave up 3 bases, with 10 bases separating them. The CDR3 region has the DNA TGCAGTGCTAGTTCCGGGAAAACAGATACGCAGTATTTT. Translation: CSASSGKTDTQYF.

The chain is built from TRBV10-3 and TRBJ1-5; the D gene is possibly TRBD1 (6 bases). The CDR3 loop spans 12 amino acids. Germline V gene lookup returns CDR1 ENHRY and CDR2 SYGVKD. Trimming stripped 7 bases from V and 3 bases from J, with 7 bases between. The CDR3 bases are TGTGCCATCAAGGGGGACAATCAGCCCCAGCATTTT. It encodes CAIKGDNQPQHF.

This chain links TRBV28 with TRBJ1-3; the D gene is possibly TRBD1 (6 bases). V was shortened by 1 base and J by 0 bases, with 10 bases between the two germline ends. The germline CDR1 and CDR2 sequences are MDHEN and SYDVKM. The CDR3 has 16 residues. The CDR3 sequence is CASSLYATGSGNTIYF. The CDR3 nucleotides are TGTGCCAGCAGTTTATACGCGACAGGCTCTGGAAACACCATATATTTT.

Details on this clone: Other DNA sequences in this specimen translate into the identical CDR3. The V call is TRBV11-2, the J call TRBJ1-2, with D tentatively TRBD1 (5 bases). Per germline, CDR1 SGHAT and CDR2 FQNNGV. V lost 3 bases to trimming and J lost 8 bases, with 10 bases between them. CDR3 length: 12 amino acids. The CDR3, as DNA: TGTGCCAGCAGCTTGGGGGGTCGGGGCTACACCTTC. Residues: CASSLGGRGYTF.

The CDR3 region has the DNA TGTGCCTGGAGACAGATGAACACCGGGGAGCTGTTTTTT. This translates into CAWRQMNTGELFF. This chain uses TRBV30 with TRBJ2-2; no firm D call. V was clipped by 3 bases and J by 1 base, with 6 bases between them. Germline V gene lookup returns CDR1 GTSNPN and CDR2 SVGIG (reference sequence). CDR3 size: 13 residues.

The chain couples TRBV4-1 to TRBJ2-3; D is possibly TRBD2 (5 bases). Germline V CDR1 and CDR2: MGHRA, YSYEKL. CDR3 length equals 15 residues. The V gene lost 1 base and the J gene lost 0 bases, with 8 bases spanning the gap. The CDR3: CASSQAGVSTDTQYF. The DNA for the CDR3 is TGCGCCAGCAGCCAAGCCGGGGTAAGCACAGATACGCAGTATTTT.